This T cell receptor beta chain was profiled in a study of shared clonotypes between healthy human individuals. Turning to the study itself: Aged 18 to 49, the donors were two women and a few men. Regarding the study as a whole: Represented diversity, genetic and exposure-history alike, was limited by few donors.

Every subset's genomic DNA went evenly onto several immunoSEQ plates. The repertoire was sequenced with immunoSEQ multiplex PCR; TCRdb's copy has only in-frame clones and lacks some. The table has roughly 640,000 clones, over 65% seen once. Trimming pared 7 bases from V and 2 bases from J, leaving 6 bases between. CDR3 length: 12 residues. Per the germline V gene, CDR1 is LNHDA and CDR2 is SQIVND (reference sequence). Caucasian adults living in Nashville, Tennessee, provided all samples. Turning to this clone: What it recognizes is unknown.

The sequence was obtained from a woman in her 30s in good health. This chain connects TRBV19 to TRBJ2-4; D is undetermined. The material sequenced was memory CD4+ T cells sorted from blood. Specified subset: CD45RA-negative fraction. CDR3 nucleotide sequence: TGTGCCAGTACCTCTCCCAAAAACATTCAGTACTTC. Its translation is CASTSPKNIQYF.